These 30 T cell receptor beta chains share one sample of origin, sequenced in a study of T cells after yellow fever vaccination. TCRdb analysed the 5' RACE reads with MiXCR anew, one entry per CDR3 protein. The repertoire holds more than 200,000 distinct CDR3 sequences, with about 3.7% as singletons. This specimen was PBMCs, taken 15 days after the yellow fever booster vaccination. These receptors were collected from a man aged 18 to 29 who received the YFV17D yellow fever vaccine.

This clonotype occurred many times. The rearrangement joins TRBV5-4 to TRBJ2-5; D is uncertain. The CDR3 loop spans 14 amino acids. Germline V gene data show CDR1 as SGHNT and CDR2 as YYREEE (reference sequence). Trimming shortened V by 0 bases and J by 5 bases, and 11 bases separated the two germline ends. The CDR3 DNA is TGTGCCAGCAGCTTGGCCCTTAGCAAGGAGACCCAGTACTTC. This codes for CASSLALSKETQYF.

This clonotype was observed many times. The rearrangement joins TRBV5-1 to TRBJ2-2; D possibly corresponds to TRBD2 (5 bases). Germline V lookup: CDR1 SGHRS, CDR2 YFSETQ. V lost 2 bases to trimming and J lost 1 base, with 9 bases between them. The CDR3 totals 15 residues. This CDR3 is CASSLIEGNTGELFF. The CDR3, as DNA: TGCGCCAGCAGCTTAATCGAGGGGAACACCGGGGAGCTGTTTTTT.

There are many counts of this clonotype. The DNA for the CDR3 is TGCAGTGCTAGCCTTAGGCTGGGAGCTTTCTTT. Protein: CSASLRLGAFF. V and J are TRBV20-1 and TRBJ1-1; D remains unclear. V gave up 3 bases and J gave up 10 bases, with 12 bases separating them. The germline CDR1 and CDR2 sequences are DFQATT and SNEGSKA (reference sequence). The CDR3 totals 11 residues.

The chain combines TRBV5-1 with TRBJ1-2, with D perhaps matching TRBD1 (6 bases). CDR1 and CDR2 from the germline V gene are SGHRS and YFSETQ. Trimming left V 4 bases short and J 0 bases short, with 13 bases between. The CDR3 contains 15 residues. The DNA for the CDR3 is TGCGCCAGCAGCCCCCCGGACAGAGCTAACTATGGCTACACCTTC. Its translation is CASSPPDRANYGYTF.

This clonotype has at least ten counts. The genes are TRBV20-1 and TRBJ1-4; D is ambiguous. V was clipped by 4 bases and J by 0 bases, with 15 bases between them. The germline CDR1 and CDR2 sequences are DFQATT and SNEGSKA (reference sequence). The CDR3 is 16 residues long. The CDR3 nucleotides read TGCAGTGCTAACGGCTTTGGCGTAGCAACTAATGAAAAACTGTTTTTT. Residues: CSANGFGVATNEKLFF.

Many counts were recorded for this clonotype. The chain recombines TRBV20-1 with TRBJ2-7, with D perhaps TRBD1 (6 bases). Germline CDR1 DFQATT, CDR2 SNEGSKA (reference sequence). The germline V and J ends were trimmed by 3 bases and 6 bases, with 18 bases remaining between them. The CDR3 is 14 amino acids. The CDR3 DNA follows: TGCAGTGCTAGGGCCGTCAGGGGTTTTGGCGAGCAGTACTTC. Translated, it gives CSARAVRGFGEQYF.

This clonotype was counted many times. The chain joins TRBV11-2 to TRBJ1-1; perhaps TRBD1 as D (6 bases). Trimming took off 3 bases at V and 4 bases at J, with 12 bases between the two ends. There are 14 residues in the CDR3. The V gene's germline CDR1 is SGHAT and CDR2 FQNNGV. CDR3 loop: CASSFPRGGTEAFF. The CDR3 region has the DNA TGTGCCAGCAGCTTCCCCAGGGGAGGCACTGAAGCTTTCTTT.

This clonotype was found many times. The rearrangement joins TRBV7-9 to TRBJ1-5; weak D call: TRBD1 (5 bases). This CDR3 spans 14 amino acids. V dropped 5 bases and J dropped 7 bases, with 15 bases sitting between them. Germline V lookup: CDR1 SEHNR, CDR2 FQNEAQ (reference sequence). This chain's CDR3 is CASSPPGTLQPQHF. The CDR3, as DNA: TGTGCCAGCAGCCCCCCGGGGACGCTGCAGCCCCAGCATTTT.

In this sample, this clonotype turned up a few times. The chain uses TRBV10-3 and TRBJ1-2, with 7 bases identical to TRBD1. The V and J ends lost 10 bases and 3 bases, in that order; junction bases with no gene match: 8. The CDR3 has 13 residues. Germline loops: CDR1 ENHRY, CDR2 SYGVKD. CDR3 residues: CASGRGLDYGYTF. The CDR3 bases are TGTGCCAGTGGGAGGGGGCTCGACTATGGCTACACCTTC.

This clonotype occurred many times. The chain couples TRBV3-1 to TRBJ2-1, with D maybe TRBD1 (6 bases). Germline CDR1 reads LGHDT; CDR2 reads YNNKEL (reference sequence). Trimming took 8 bases from V and 0 from J, leaving 14 bases between them. This CDR3 contains 15 residues. CDR3 in amino acids: CASGRGAGSYNEQFF. CDR3 DNA: TGTGCCAGCGGCAGGGGAGCCGGCTCCTACAATGAGCAGTTCTTC.

This clonotype showed up many times. The rearrangement uses TRBV25-1 and TRBJ1-2, with D possibly matching TRBD1 (5 bases). From germline, CDR1 is MGHDK and CDR2 SYGVNS. V gave up 6 bases and J gave up 2 bases, with 10 bases separating them. This CDR3 is 13 amino acids long. CDR3 region: CASSMTENYGYTF. The CDR3 nucleotides are TGTGCCAGCAGCATGACAGAAAACTATGGCTACACCTTC.

The table lists this clonotype with many counts. The V gene is TRBV6-6, the J gene TRBJ1-5; D call uncertain. V dropped 4 bases and J dropped 5 bases, with 9 bases sitting between them. Germline V gene lookup returns CDR1 MNHNY and CDR2 SVGAGI (reference sequence). There are 13 residues in the CDR3. CDR3 DNA sequence: TGTGCCAGCAGTTCGGGGTCGCATCAGCCCCAGCATTTT. Its translation: CASSSGSHQPQHF.

This clonotype showed up just a few times. V is TRBV9 and J is TRBJ2-3, with 8 bases matching TRBD2. Losses at the gene ends were 5 bases for V and 3 bases for J; bases not matched to a gene: 5. This CDR3 has 14 residues. Germline CDR1 is SGDLS and CDR2 is YYNGEE. The CDR3: CASRRGVATDTQYF. The CDR3 DNA reads TGTGCCAGCAGGCGGGGGGTGGCTACAGATACGCAGTATTTT.

This clonotype was recorded a few times. The chain joins TRBV20-1 to TRBJ1-2; possible D gene TRBD1, 5 bases. Looked up from germline, CDR1 is DFQATT and CDR2 is SNEGSKA (reference sequence). The CDR3 totals 12 residues. V was shortened by 6 bases and J by 3 bases, with 11 bases between the two germline ends. CDR3 DNA: TGCAGTGCGGTCTGGGGGGACTATGGCTACACCTTC. It specifies CSAVWGDYGYTF.

The rearrangement joins TRBV5-4 to TRBJ1-2; weak D call: TRBD1 (6 bases). V lost 4 bases and J 8 bases, leaving 15 bases between the germline ends. The germline gives CDR1 SGHNT, CDR2 YYREEE (reference sequence). This CDR3 has 13 residues. The CDR3 region has the DNA TGTGCCAGCAGCCTAACAGGGCAGGGCGGCTACACCTTC. It translates to CASSLTGQGGYTF.

Ten or more counts support this clonotype. This chain links TRBV7-2 with TRBJ2-1, with D possibly matching TRBD2 (6 bases). The CDR3 covers 13 residues. Germline CDR1 SGHTA, CDR2 FQGNSA. V was trimmed by 7 bases and J by 4 bases, leaving 11 bases between them. The CDR3 loop is CASTLGRYNEQFF. The CDR3, as DNA: TGTGCCAGCACCCTCGGGAGATACAATGAGCAGTTCTTC.

This clonotype has a count of ten or more. The rearrangement joins TRBV4-1 to TRBJ2-2; no clear D gene. This CDR3 contains 16 residues. V was cut by 7 bases and J by 1 base, with 16 bases left in between. Germline V CDR1 and CDR2: MGHRA, YSYEKL. Here the CDR3 reads CASKAPLGGNTGELFF. The CDR3 DNA follows: TGCGCCAGCAAAGCCCCCCTAGGCGGGAACACCGGGGAGCTGTTTTTT.

This clonotype was observed at least ten times. The rearrangement links TRBV4-3 to TRBJ2-1, with 10 nucleotides matching TRBD2. CDR1 is LGHNA, CDR2 YSLEER, per germline. With V trimmed by 3 bases and J by 7 bases, 9 bases remained unmatched. The CDR3 length is 16 residues. CDR3 sequence (DNA): TGCGCCAGCAGCCAGAGGACTAGCGGCTTATTTAATGAGCAGTTCTTC. It specifies CASSQRTSGLFNEQFF.

This clonotype was detected ten times or more. This chain connects TRBV12-3 or TRBV12-4 to TRBJ2-5; 10 nucleotides line up with TRBD2. V dropped 7 bases and J dropped 3; count of bases not matched to a gene: 5. CDR3 length equals 14 residues. The CDR3 loop reads CASTLAGGKETQYF. The DNA for the CDR3 is TGTGCCAGCACCTTAGCGGGGGGAAAAGAGACCCAGTACTTC.

This clonotype was counted at least ten times. The rearrangement uses TRBV14 and TRBJ1-6; D is ambiguous. The CDR3 extends over 13 amino acids. Germline loops: CDR1 SGHDN, CDR2 FVKESK. V lost 5 bases to trimming and J lost 10 bases, with 12 bases between them. The CDR3 DNA is TGTGCCAGCAGCGTCTCGCCTAGCTCACCCCTCCACTTT. Translated: CASSVSPSSPLHF.

This clonotype has a count of ten or more. Here the CDR3 reads CASSLGFQDLHF. As DNA, the CDR3 is TGTGCCAGCAGCTTAGGATTCCAAGACCTCCACTTT. This chain uses TRBV7-2 with TRBJ1-6, with D unclear. The CDR3 is 12 residues long. The germline V gene has CDR1 SGHTA and CDR2 FQGNSA. Trimming cost V 1 base and J 15 bases, with 10 bases left between them.

Many counts were recorded for this clonotype. This sequence joins TRBV5-1 and TRBJ2-6; a weak D match, TRBD1 (5 bases). V shed 4 bases and J shed 2 bases, with 10 bases lying between them. Looked up from germline, CDR1 is SGHRS and CDR2 is YFSETQ. The CDR3 has 15 residues. The CDR3 nucleotides are TGCGCCAGCAGCCCACAGGTAACTGGGGCCAACGTCCTGACTTTC. This encodes CASSPQVTGANVLTF. Using reference TRBV5-1 and TRBJ2-6 for the parts outside the CDR3, the full variable domain is KAGVTQTPRYLIKTRGQQVTLSCSPISGHRSVSWYQQTPGQGLQFLFEYFSETQRNKGNFPGRFSGRQFSNSRSEMNVSTLELGDSALYLCASSPQVTGANVLTFGAGSRLTVL.

Ten or more counts support this clonotype. The chain couples TRBV12-3 or TRBV12-4 to TRBJ2-3, with no clear D. Between the trimmed V and J ends, which lost 1 base and 2 bases, there was a span of 7 bases. The CDR3 is 14 amino acids. Here the CDR3 reads CASSLGLPTDTQYF. The CDR3 DNA sequence: TGTGCCAGCAGTTTAGGACTTCCCACAGATACGCAGTATTTT.

This clonotype was recorded many times. This chain connects TRBV6-6 to TRBJ1-6; D perhaps matches TRBD1 (6 bases). V was pared by 2 bases and J by 4 bases, with 12 bases between. Germline V gene lookup returns CDR1 MNHNY and CDR2 SVGAGI (reference sequence). This CDR3 spans 16 amino acids. This chain's CDR3 is CASSYGQNKYNSPLHF. As DNA, the CDR3 is TGTGCCAGCAGTTACGGACAGAACAAATATAATTCACCCCTCCACTTT.

In this sample, this clonotype turned up many times. V gene TRBV3-1 combines with J gene TRBJ1-6; no definite D call. CDR1 and CDR2 from the germline V gene are LGHDT and YNNKEL (reference sequence). The CDR3 covers 12 residues. Trimming removed 4 bases at V and 10 bases at J, with 8 bases between. The CDR3 here is CASSRPRSPLHF. CDR3 nucleotides: TGTGCCAGCAGCCGGCCTAGATCACCCCTCCACTTT.

This clonotype has ten or more counts. The chain employs TRBV7-3 and TRBJ2-2; D may be TRBD1 or TRBD2 (5 bases each). This CDR3 contains 14 residues. V dropped 5 bases and J dropped 4 bases, with 11 bases sitting between them. The germline V gene encodes CDR1 SGHTA and CDR2 FQGTGA. DNA of the CDR3: TGTGCCAGCAGCCCGGGGCAGCTCACCGGGGAGCTGTTTTTT. It yields the protein CASSPGQLTGELFF.

This clonotype was observed many times. The rearrangement links TRBV5-8 to TRBJ2-7, with D possibly TRBD1 on 5 matching bases. Germline CDR1 SGHTS, CDR2 YDEGEE. This CDR3 has 11 residues. V gave up 5 bases and J gave up 6 bases, with 9 bases separating them. In DNA, the CDR3 is TGTGCCAGCAGGAACCAGGGCGAGCAGTACTTC. Translated: CASRNQGEQYF.

The count of this clonotype is one. This could be a read error, since a much larger clone is one nucleotide away. The V call is TRBV5-1, the J call TRBJ2-3; 12 positions match TRBD1. Trimming removed 0 bases from V and 8 bases from J; junction bases left unmatched: 7. Germline-derived CDR1 and CDR2 are SGHRS and YFSETQ. The CDR3 extends over 16 amino acids. CDR3 DNA sequence: TGCGCCAGCAGCTTGGAGAGGGACAGGGGGCGTGTTACGCAGTATTTT. Translation gives CASSLERDRGRVTQYF.

Many counts were recorded for this clonotype. J is TRBJ1-1 and V is TRBV11-1, with a possible D match to TRBD1 (6 bases). Germline CDR1 and CDR2: SGHAT and FQDESV (reference sequence). Trimming stripped 6 bases from V and 4 bases from J, with 24 bases between. The CDR3 totals 17 residues. The CDR3 DNA follows: TGTGCCAGCAGACTCGACAGGTTTAGAGGAAGGAGCACTGAAGCTTTCTTT. Amino acid sequence: CASRLDRFRGRSTEAFF.

This clonotype occurred many times. The V call is TRBV12-3 or TRBV12-4, the J call TRBJ2-5; D is perhaps TRBD2 (6 bases). Trimming left V 6 bases short and J 4 bases short, with 15 bases between. There are 14 residues in the CDR3. The CDR3 loop is CASSHSRGGETQYF. The CDR3 nucleotides read TGTGCCAGCAGCCACTCCCGGGGAGGAGAGACCCAGTACTTC.